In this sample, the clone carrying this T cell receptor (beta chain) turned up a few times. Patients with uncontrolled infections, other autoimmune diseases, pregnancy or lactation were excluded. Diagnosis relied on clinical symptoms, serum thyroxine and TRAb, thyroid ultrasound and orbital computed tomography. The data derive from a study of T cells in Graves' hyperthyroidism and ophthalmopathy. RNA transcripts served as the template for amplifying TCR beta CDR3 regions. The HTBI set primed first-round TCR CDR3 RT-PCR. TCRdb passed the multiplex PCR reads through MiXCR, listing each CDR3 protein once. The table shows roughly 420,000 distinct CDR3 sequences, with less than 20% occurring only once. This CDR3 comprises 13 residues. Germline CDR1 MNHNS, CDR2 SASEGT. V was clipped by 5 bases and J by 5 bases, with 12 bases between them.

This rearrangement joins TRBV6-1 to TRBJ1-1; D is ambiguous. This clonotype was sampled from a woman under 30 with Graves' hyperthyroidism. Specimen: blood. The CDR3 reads CASSRRRGTEAFF. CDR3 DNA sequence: TGTGCCAGCAGTCGGCGGAGAGGAACTGAAGCTTTCTTT.